Presented here are 12 T cell receptor beta chains from one specimen sequenced in a study of T cells in Graves' hyperthyroidism and ophthalmopathy. TCR beta CDR3 regions were amplified from RNA transcripts. HTBI primers were used for first-round RT-PCR of the TCR CDR3. TCRdb itself ran the multiplex PCR reads through MiXCR, one entry per CDR3 protein. The sample has about half a million distinct CDR3 sequences; around 22% are singletons. The sequencing input was blood. The receptors originated from a woman aged 25 to 39 with Graves' ophthalmopathy.

This clonotype was found a few times. CDR3 residues: CASSEGVVLYGYTF. DNA for the CDR3: TGTGCCAGCAGTGAGGGGGTCGTCCTCTATGGCTACACCTTC. J is TRBJ1-2 and V is TRBV6-4; D might be TRBD1 (5 bases). The length of the CDR3 is 14 residues. In germline, CDR1 is MRHNA, CDR2 SNTAGT. The V end was cut by 3 bases, the J end by 4 bases, with 12 bases between.

Many counts were recorded for this clonotype. The genes are TRBV29-1 and TRBJ2-2, with TRBD1 identical over 8 bases. Germline trimming cut 5 bases from V and 4 bases from J; bases unmatched to any gene: 6. The CDR3 sequence is 14 residues long. Germline CDR1 is SQVTM and CDR2 is ANQGSEA. The DNA for the CDR3 is TGCAGCGTTCAGGGACAGGCAGCCACCGGGGAGCTGTTTTTT. It encodes CSVQGQAATGELFF.

The sample holds a few counts of this clonotype. The chain uses TRBV11-2 and TRBJ2-2; perhaps D is TRBD1 or TRBD2 (6 bases each). The V gene's germline CDR1 is SGHAT and CDR2 FQNNGV. Trimming took off 5 bases at V and 6 bases at J, with 16 bases between the two ends. This CDR3 has 15 amino acids. The CDR3 nucleotides read TGTGCCAGCAGCAGAAGGTACAGGGAGGCCGGGGAGCTGTTTTTT. Protein sequence: CASSRRYREAGELFF.

This clonotype was counted only a few times. The V call is TRBV10-3, the J call TRBJ2-5; D not certain. The germline V and J ends were trimmed by 2 bases and 5 bases, with 6 bases remaining between them. The CDR3 extends over 12 amino acids. Germline loops: CDR1 ENHRY, CDR2 SYGVKD. Written as DNA, the CDR3 is TGTGCCATCAGTGAGGAAAGGGAGACCCAGTACTTC. Its protein product is CAISEERETQYF.

CDR3 DNA sequence: TGTGCCTGGAACCTTCTCGGGACAAGGTCGTACTTC. Translation: CAWNLLGTRSYF. V gene TRBV30 combines with J gene TRBJ2-4; D is possibly TRBD1 (6 bases). The CDR3 covers 12 residues. Deletions cut 4 bases from V and 15 bases from J, with 19 bases between. CDR1 is GTSNPN and CDR2 is SVGIG in the germline V gene (reference sequence).

This clonotype was found many times. V gene TRBV5-8 combines with J gene TRBJ2-5, with 9 bases identical to TRBD1. The V and J ends lost 0 bases and 4 bases, in that order; junction bases with no gene match: 4. This CDR3 has 15 amino acids. Germline CDR1 SGHTS, CDR2 YDEGEE. CDR3 residues: CASSLGETGGETQYF. The CDR3 DNA reads as TGTGCCAGCAGCTTGGGAGAGACAGGGGGAGAGACCCAGTACTTC.

This chain's CDR3 is CASSEGLLGSRYF. For the CDR3, the DNA is TGTGCCAGCAGTGAGGGACTCTTGGGGTCCCGGTACTTC. The chain is built from TRBV6-1 and TRBJ2-5, with D possibly TRBD2 on 6 matching bases. Germline CDR1 and CDR2: MNHNS and SASEGT. This CDR3 has 13 amino acids. Deletions cut 3 bases from V and 13 bases from J, with 18 bases between.

As regards this clonotype: The limits of the CDR3 on the DNA are not certain, so only TCRdb's listed CDR3 is given. The CDR3 loop reads CASSFGPGKETQYF. The chain combines TRBV5-1 with TRBJ2-5. The germline V gene has CDR1 SGHRS and CDR2 YFSETQ. The CDR3 length is 14 residues, termini included.

This clonotype was seen many times. The chain joins TRBV10-2 to TRBJ2-7; 8 bases align to TRBD1. Trimming at V came to 6 bases and at J to 3 bases, leaving 4 bases not matched to a gene. CDR3 size: 13 residues. Germline V CDR1 and CDR2: WSHSY, SAAADI. In nucleotides, the CDR3 is TGCGCCAGCAGACCCGGACAGGGCTACGAGCAGTACTTC. This codes for CASRPGQGYEQYF.

This clonotype was recorded a few times. J is TRBJ1-3 and V is TRBV19, with D uncertain. This CDR3 comprises 13 residues. Looked up from germline, CDR1 is LNHDA and CDR2 is SQIVND (reference sequence). CDR3 DNA: TGTATAAGGAGGCGCCTCTCTGGAAACACCATATATTTT. This gives the protein CIRRRLSGNTIYF.

The table lists this clonotype with a few counts. The chain links TRBV4-3 to TRBJ1-1, with D perhaps matching TRBD1 (5 bases). V was shortened by 1 base and J by 3 bases, with 12 bases between the two germline ends. CDR3 length: 15 amino acids. Germline assignment: CDR1 LGHNA and CDR2 YSLEER. CDR3 sequence (DNA): TGCGCCAGCAGCCAAGGAGCAGGGATAGACACTGAAGCTTTCTTT. The encoded protein is CASSQGAGIDTEAFF.

The chain couples TRBV6-4 to TRBJ1-2; 7 bases are shared with TRBD1. V lost 0 bases and J lost 4; bases outside the gene matches: 11. Germline CDR1 and CDR2: MRHNA and SNTAGT. This CDR3 is 17 amino acids long. CDR3 region: CASSDSGRQGGSYGYTF. The CDR3 DNA reads as TGTGCCAGCAGTGACTCCGGTAGACAGGGCGGATCCTATGGCTACACCTTC.